Listed here are 11 T cell receptor beta chains from one sample, sequenced in a study of response to subunit inactivated influenza vaccine. Each CDR3 protein gets one entry after TCRdb re-called the RT-PCR reads with MiXCR. This sample has about 170,000 distinct CDR3 sequences, with 10% to 15% found just once. These data were also filed under a second study, of T cells expressing NK-cell markers. That source reports: Synthesis of TCR beta cDNA relied on 5'RACE template switching carrying UMIs.

The material sequenced was CD8+ T cells sorted from PBMCs, taken approximately 12 days after vaccination. These TCRs come from a man aged 45-65 years who received an inactivated influenza vaccine.

The V call is TRBV13, the J call TRBJ2-5; TRBD1 is a possible D gene (6 bases). Germline V lookup: CDR1 PRHDT, CDR2 FYEKMQ (reference sequence). The CDR3 has 16 amino acids. The V and J ends lost 8 bases and 5 bases respectively, with 24 bases between them. CDR3 in DNA: TGTGCCAGCCTACAGGGTTCGCAAGCCCTGGGGGAGACCCAGTACTTC. Translation: CASLQGSQALGETQYF.

This clonotype was counted many times. The genes are TRBV5-1 and TRBJ1-6; D perhaps matches TRBD1 (5 bases). Germline CDR1 SGHRS, CDR2 YFSETQ. V was trimmed by 0 bases and J by 7 bases, leaving 11 bases between them. The CDR3 contains 15 residues. The DNA of the CDR3 is TGCGCCAGCAGCTTGGGACAGAATAAAAATTCACCCCTCCACTTT. This translates into CASSLGQNKNSPLHF.

Only a few counts were recorded for this clonotype. The rearrangement joins TRBV29-1 to TRBJ2-3; D possibly matches TRBD1 or TRBD2 (5 bases each). The CDR3 consists of 13 residues. The ends were cut back, 6 bases at V and 0 bases at J, with 10 bases in the middle. Germline CDR1 reads SQVTM; CDR2 reads ANQGSEA. The CDR3 is CSVRRDSTDTQYF. The CDR3 DNA follows: TGCAGCGTAAGACGGGACAGCACAGATACGCAGTATTTT.

The chain joins TRBV14 to TRBJ2-1; 10 nucleotides agree with TRBD1. Trimming removed 6 bases from V and 5 bases from J; junction bases left unmatched: 10. CDR3 length: 16 amino acids. Germline V lookup: CDR1 SGHDN, CDR2 FVKESK. The CDR3 region is CASRIRRDRGHNEQFF. The CDR3 nucleotides read TGTGCCAGCAGAATCCGCCGGGACAGGGGCCACAATGAGCAGTTCTTC.

The chain employs TRBV6-2 or TRBV6-3 and TRBJ1-1; D unresolved. The CDR3 consists of 14 residues. The germline CDR1 and CDR2 sequences are MNHEY and SVGEGT. Trimming shortened V by 4 bases and J by 1 base, and 10 bases separated the two germline ends. The DNA for the CDR3 is TGTGCCAGCAGTTTGCGGCCCCGGAACACTGAAGCTTTCTTT. It yields the protein CASSLRPRNTEAFF.

The gene calls are TRBV27 and TRBJ2-3, with 11 bases matching TRBD2. The junction had 5 bases not matched to a gene; V was cut back by 5 bases and J by 7 bases. CDR1 and CDR2 from the germline V gene are MNHEY and SMNVEV (reference sequence). The CDR3 length is 14 residues. CDR3 sequence (DNA): TGTGCCAGCAGTCCGGGGACTAGCGGATATACGCAGTATTTT. This codes for CASSPGTSGYTQYF.

This clonotype appeared many times. This sequence joins TRBV27 and TRBJ2-1; 11 nucleotides match TRBD2. Trimming took 6 bases from V and 4 from J; bases not matched to a gene: 5. This CDR3 is built from 15 residues. CDR1 is MNHEY, CDR2 SMNVEV, per germline (reference sequence). CDR3 nucleotide sequence: TGTGCCAGCAGCCTACTAGCGGGGGCGTACAATGAGCAGTTCTTC. This encodes CASSLLAGAYNEQFF.

V gene TRBV4-2 combines with J gene TRBJ2-1, with 9 bases lining up with TRBD2. CDR1 is LGHNA and CDR2 is YNFKEQ in the germline V gene. The junction had 3 bases not matched to a gene; V was cut back by 0 bases and J by 0 bases. The CDR3 totals 17 residues. As DNA, the CDR3 is TGTGCCAGCAGCCAAGATCCGACTAGCGGCTCCTACAATGAGCAGTTCTTC. Encoded protein: CASSQDPTSGSYNEQFF.

This chain links TRBV4-2 with TRBJ1-2, with D maybe TRBD1 (6 bases). Trimming removed 0 bases at V and 4 bases at J, with 15 bases between. The CDR3 totals 16 residues. In germline, CDR1 is LGHNA, CDR2 YNFKEQ. In DNA, the CDR3 is TGTGCCAGCAGCCAAGATGCGAGCACAGGGCCCTATGGCTACACCTTC. It yields the protein CASSQDASTGPYGYTF.

The CDR3 nucleotides are TGTGCCAGCAGCTACGGGACGGTCTATAATTCACCCCTCCACTTT. It specifies CASSYGTVYNSPLHF. The V call is TRBV7-9, the J call TRBJ1-6; D possibly corresponds to TRBD1 (5 bases). The CDR3 runs 15 residues. V lost 4 bases to trimming and J lost 3 bases, with 10 bases between them. Germline CDR1 reads SEHNR; CDR2 reads FQNEAQ (reference sequence).

The V and J genes are TRBV30 and TRBJ2-3, with 11 bases that match TRBD2. Trimming cost V 2 bases and J 1 base; bases outside gene matches: 8. This CDR3 has 17 amino acids. Germline CDR1 GTSNPN, CDR2 SVGIG (reference sequence). The CDR3 DNA reads TGTGCCTGGAGTTTTCTCTCGGGACTAGCGGGCACAGATACGCAGTATTTT. Its protein product is CAWSFLSGLAGTDTQYF.